A selection of T cell receptor beta chains follows, all from one sample in a study of regulatory T cells in long-lasting Graves disease. Via MiXCR, TCRdb re-called the multiplex PCR reads, giving one row per CDR3 protein. This sample has approximately 270,000 distinct CDR3 sequences, with about 17% found just once. This sample was shared with a second study, whose subject was T cells in Graves' hyperthyroidism and ophthalmopathy.

The material sequenced was peripheral blood mononuclear cells (PBMCs), taken at new diagnosis, from a patient treated with antithyroid drugs. The receptors were sampled from a woman in her twenties or thirties with Graves disease. Each CDR3 is given with its conserved first and last residue. Fields, in order: D gene, V gene, clone size, J gene, CDR3 DNA, CDR3 protein. The D gene is left open where the match is weak. Expanded clones are given a class, and other clones once, few, many or no size at all.

D gene: .; V gene: TRBV6-9; clone size: few; J gene: TRBJ1-5; CDR3 DNA: TGTGCCAGCAGTTATAAGTTAGGTAATCAGCCCCAGCATTTT; CDR3 protein: CASSYKLGNQPQHF
D gene: TRBD1; V gene: TRBV4-1; clone size: many; J gene: TRBJ2-7; CDR3 DNA: TGCGCCAGCAGCCGCACCGGGACAGGTAACTCCTACGAGCAGTACTTC; CDR3 protein: CASSRTGTGNSYEQYF
D gene: .; V gene: TRBV20-1; clone size: many; J gene: TRBJ1-2; CDR3 DNA: TGCAGTGCTAGAGATAAGGGGATTCTCTATGGCTACACCTTC; CDR3 protein: CSARDKGILYGYTF
D gene: .; V gene: TRBV3-1; clone size: many; J gene: TRBJ1-5; CDR3 DNA: TGTGCCAGCAGCCAGGGAGAGCAGCCCCAGCATTTT; CDR3 protein: CASSQGEQPQHF
D gene: TRBD1; V gene: TRBV10-3; clone size: many; J gene: TRBJ1-4; CDR3 DNA: TGTGCCATCAGTTCTACAGGGGTCAGGGCTAATGAAAAACTGTTTTTT; CDR3 protein: CAISSTGVRANEKLFF
D gene: TRBD2; V gene: TRBV11-3; clone size: .; J gene: TRBJ2-3; CDR3 DNA: TGTGCCAGCAGCTTGCGGGGGGGGGGTACAGATACGCAGTATTTT; CDR3 protein: CASSLRGGGTDTQYF
D gene: .; V gene: TRBV20-1; clone size: many; J gene: TRBJ1-6; CDR3 DNA: TGCAGTGCTCCCCAGGGAAGCTCCTATAATTCACCCCTCCACTTT; CDR3 protein: CSAPQGSSYNSPLHF
D gene: TRBD2; V gene: TRBV11-2; clone size: many; J gene: TRBJ2-3; CDR3 DNA: TGTGCCAGCAGAGTTTACGTAGGGCGGGGGAGCACAGATACGCAGTATTTT; CDR3 protein: CASRVYVGRGSTDTQYF
D gene: TRBD1; V gene: TRBV11-2; clone size: .; J gene: TRBJ1-1; CDR3 DNA: TGTGCCAGCAGCTTTTTCAGGGGGGACACTGAAGCTTTCTTT; CDR3 protein: CASSFFRGDTEAFF
D gene: .; V gene: TRBV7-2; clone size: .; J gene: TRBJ1-1; CDR3 DNA: TGTGCCAGCAGTCTGGGTCCGTGGAGGGCCACTGAAGCTTTCTTT; CDR3 protein: CASSLGPWRATEAFF
D gene: .; V gene: TRBV12-3/TRBV12-4; clone size: many; J gene: TRBJ2-1; CDR3 DNA: TGTGCCAGCAGCTCAGGCTCGGAGGGGGACCACAATGAGCAGTTCTTC; CDR3 protein: CASSSGSEGDHNEQFF
D gene: .; V gene: TRBV6-1; clone size: many; J gene: TRBJ1-1; CDR3 DNA: TGTGCCAGCACGGGGATTCAGAACACTGAAGCTTTCTTT; CDR3 protein: CASTGIQNTEAFF
D gene: .; V gene: TRBV19; clone size: many; J gene: TRBJ2-1; CDR3 DNA: TGTGCCAGTAGTATAGGTTGGGACACTTACAATGAGCAGTTCTTC; CDR3 protein: CASSIGWDTYNEQFF
D gene: .; V gene: TRBV20-1; clone size: .; J gene: TRBJ1-2; CDR3 DNA: TGCAGTGCTAGAGATGTCGGGGAGGCATGGGGCTACACCTTC; CDR3 protein: CSARDVGEAWGYTF
D gene: .; V gene: TRBV11-2; clone size: few; J gene: TRBJ1-5; CDR3 DNA: TGTGCCAGCAGCTTAGGAAGGTGGGGGGGGGAGCCCCAGCATTTT; CDR3 protein: CASSLGRWGGEPQHF
D gene: TRBD1; V gene: TRBV19; clone size: .; J gene: TRBJ1-5; CDR3 DNA: TGTGCCAGTAGTATCAAGGGGGCCCATCAGCCCCAGCATTTT; CDR3 protein: CASSIKGAHQPQHF
D gene: .; V gene: TRBV9; clone size: many; J gene: TRBJ1-2; CDR3 DNA: TGTGCCAGCAGCTCAAGTCGGGGAGTTAGCTACTATGGCTACACCTTC; CDR3 protein: CASSSSRGVSYYGYTF
D gene: .; V gene: TRBV27; clone size: .; J gene: TRBJ2-7; CDR3 DNA: TGTGCCAGCAGTTTATGGGCTCAATACGAGCAGTACTTC; CDR3 protein: CASSLWAQYEQYF
D gene: .; V gene: TRBV6-1; clone size: .; J gene: TRBJ1-2; CDR3 DNA: TGTGCCAGCAGGGCGACAGGCCCCTATGGCTACACCTTC; CDR3 protein: CASRATGPYGYTF
D gene: .; V gene: TRBV19; clone size: .; J gene: TRBJ2-5; CDR3 DNA: TGTGCCAGTAGTATTGCAGGGCTAAGAGGGGAGACCCAGTACTTC; CDR3 protein: CASSIAGLRGETQYF
D gene: TRBD1; V gene: TRBV20-1; clone size: many; J gene: TRBJ1-5; CDR3 DNA: TGCAGTGCTAGGGATCAAAAACAGGGGATAGGCAATCAGCCCCAGCATTTT; CDR3 protein: CSARDQKQGIGNQPQHF
D gene: TRBD1; V gene: TRBV5-1; clone size: .; J gene: TRBJ2-5; CDR3 DNA: TGCGCCAGCAGCAAGGGGACAGAGGGAGAGACCCAGTACTTC; CDR3 protein: CASSKGTEGETQYF
D gene: .; V gene: TRBV20-1; clone size: many; J gene: TRBJ1-1; CDR3 DNA: TGCAGTGCTAGAGGGGGGGGGGGCACTGAAGCTTTCTTT; CDR3 protein: CSARGGGGTEAFF
D gene: .; V gene: TRBV2; clone size: many; J gene: TRBJ1-2; CDR3 DNA: TGTGCCAGCAAGCCAAGGCTTAACTATGGCTACACCTTC; CDR3 protein: CASKPRLNYGYTF
D gene: .; V gene: TRBV28; clone size: many; J gene: TRBJ1-2; CDR3 DNA: TGTGCCAGCAGTTTCGCTGGGACTATACACGGGTATGGCTACACCTTC; CDR3 protein: CASSFAGTIHGYGYTF
D gene: .; V gene: TRBV27; clone size: many; J gene: TRBJ1-2; CDR3 DNA: TGTGCCAGCAGTTTTAGCTTAGGCTATGGCTACACCTTC; CDR3 protein: CASSFSLGYGYTF
D gene: .; V gene: TRBV2; clone size: many; J gene: TRBJ2-3; CDR3 DNA: TGTGCCAGCAGTTATGGGGGGCCGGTAGATACGCAGTATTTT; CDR3 protein: CASSYGGPVDTQYF
D gene: .; V gene: TRBV20-1; clone size: many; J gene: TRBJ1-6; CDR3 DNA: TGCAGTGCTAGAGATCACATGGAAGGGGATTCACCCCTCCACTTT; CDR3 protein: CSARDHMEGDSPLHF
D gene: .; V gene: TRBV7-9; clone size: .; J gene: TRBJ1-1; CDR3 DNA: TGTGCCAGCGGCGAGGGGTCGGACACTGAAGCTTTCTTT; CDR3 protein: CASGEGSDTEAFF
D gene: .; V gene: TRBV6-2/TRBV6-3; clone size: .; J gene: TRBJ2-3; CDR3 DNA: TGTGCCAGCAGTGAAGCTGGACGCCCGGATACGCAGTATTTT; CDR3 protein: CASSEAGRPDTQYF
D gene: .; V gene: TRBV5-8; clone size: many; J gene: TRBJ2-7; CDR3 DNA: TGTGCCAGCAGCTTGTATTCGGCCTACGAGCAGTACTTC; CDR3 protein: CASSLYSAYEQYF
D gene: .; V gene: TRBV15; clone size: many; J gene: TRBJ1-3; CDR3 DNA: TGTGCCACCGGGGGCAGGGGAGTCCCCTCTGGAAACACCATATATTTT; CDR3 protein: CATGGRGVPSGNTIYF
D gene: TRBD1; V gene: TRBV28; clone size: many; J gene: TRBJ1-1; CDR3 DNA: TGTGCCAGCAGTTTATACAGGGGAATAACTGAAGCTTTCTTT; CDR3 protein: CASSLYRGITEAFF
D gene: .; V gene: TRBV4-1; clone size: .; J gene: TRBJ1-3; CDR3 DNA: TGCGCCAGCAGCCAAGGTGCACCTAGCTCTGGAAACACCATATATTTT; CDR3 protein: CASSQGAPSSGNTIYF
D gene: .; V gene: TRBV9; clone size: few; J gene: TRBJ2-3; CDR3 DNA: TGTGCCAGCAACGTAAACGGGAGAGTTACTGATACGCAGTATTTT; CDR3 protein: CASNVNGRVTDTQYF
D gene: .; V gene: TRBV5-1; clone size: many; J gene: TRBJ1-2; CDR3 DNA: TGCGCCAGCAGCTTGGGACCCGCCCCTGACTATGGCTACACCTTC; CDR3 protein: CASSLGPAPDYGYTF
D gene: TRBD1; V gene: TRBV6-1; clone size: few; J gene: TRBJ1-5; CDR3 DNA: TGTGCCAGCAGACCGATGGACAGGGAATCTCAGCCCCAGCATTTT; CDR3 protein: CASRPMDRESQPQHF
D gene: .; V gene: TRBV4-1; clone size: .; J gene: TRBJ2-2; CDR3 DNA: TGTGCCAGCAGCCCCCGAGCGGTAACTACCGGGGAGCTGTTTTTT; CDR3 protein: CASSPRAVTTGELFF
D gene: TRBD1; V gene: TRBV28; clone size: many; J gene: TRBJ1-1; CDR3 DNA: TGTGCCAGCAGTTTACCCGGGACAGGCGAGAACACTGAAGCTTTCTTT; CDR3 protein: CASSLPGTGENTEAFF
D gene: .; V gene: TRBV20-1; clone size: many; J gene: TRBJ1-5; CDR3 DNA: TGCAGTGCTTATGGCTCCGGGGGGGAGAATCAGCCCCAGCATTTT; CDR3 protein: CSAYGSGGENQPQHF
D gene: .; V gene: TRBV5-1; clone size: many; J gene: TRBJ1-1; CDR3 DNA: TGTGCCAGCAGCTTGGAGTTCGCCGCAGGGTCGACGAACACTGAAGCTTTCTTT; CDR3 protein: CASSLEFAAGSTNTEAFF
D gene: TRBD2; V gene: TRBV5-4; clone size: many; J gene: TRBJ2-7; CDR3 DNA: TGTGCCAGCAGCTTGGTTCCGGGGGGGCAGAACGAGCAGTACTTC; CDR3 protein: CASSLVPGGQNEQYF
D gene: TRBD1; V gene: TRBV6-9; clone size: .; J gene: TRBJ1-5; CDR3 DNA: TGTGCCAGCAGTTTTCTTATACAGGGGGCTCAGCCCCAGCATTTT; CDR3 protein: CASSFLIQGAQPQHF
D gene: .; V gene: TRBV7-9; clone size: .; J gene: TRBJ1-1; CDR3 DNA: TGTGCCAGCAGCTCTAACAGCGGGTTTGAAGCTTTCTTT; CDR3 protein: CASSSNSGFEAFF
D gene: .; V gene: TRBV5-8; clone size: many; J gene: TRBJ2-3; CDR3 DNA: TGTGCCAGCAGCTTGGGTAGGACTTCAGACACAGATACGCAGTATTTT; CDR3 protein: CASSLGRTSDTDTQYF
D gene: .; V gene: TRBV2; clone size: many; J gene: TRBJ2-1; CDR3 DNA: TGTGCCAGCAGTGAAGGGGGACAAAAATACAATGAGCAGTTCTTC; CDR3 protein: CASSEGGQKYNEQFF